Listed below are T cell receptor beta chains from one sample, sequenced in a study of post-analysis software for immune sequencing data. MiXCR was run by TCRdb on the PCR reads, yielding one entry per CDR3 protein. The table includes hundreds of thousands of distinct CDR3 sequences, 30% detected once. Material for sequencing was blood. The receptors stem from a girl under 18 with multiple sclerosis. The CDR3 runs from the conserved cysteine through the conserved F or W. A D gene is named only where the DNA matches it firmly. Clone size is not always given. Where it is, it says once, few, many or a class for expanded clones.

V gene	D gene	J gene	clone size	CDR3 protein	CDR3 DNA
TRBV7-9	-	TRBJ1-5	-	CASSLFPPRGQPQHF	TGTGCCAGCAGCTTATTCCCCCCCAGGGGTCAGCCCCAGCATTTT
TRBV4-3	-	TRBJ2-5	many	CASSQDSLGETQYF	TGCGCCAGCAGCCAAGATTCCCTCGGAGAGACCCAGTACTTC
TRBV3-1	TRBD2	TRBJ2-4	-	CASSNLGGAKNIQYF	TGTGCCAGCAGCAACCTCGGGGGGGCCAAAAACATTCAGTACTTC
TRBV7-9	TRBD2	TRBJ2-5	-	CASSKTSGGQETQYF	TGTGCCAGCAGCAAGACTAGCGGGGGCCAAGAGACCCAGTACTTC
TRBV29-1	TRBD2	TRBJ2-1	-	CSVEDRSGGGVTYNGQFF	TGCAGCGTTGAAGATCGCTCGGGTGGGGGGGTAACCTACAATGGGCAGTTCTTC
TRBV12-5	-	TRBJ2-1	-	CASGWDGEQFF	TGTGCTAGTGGTTGGGACGGTGAGCAGTTCTTC
TRBV20-1	TRBD1	TRBJ1-1	many	CSASSGQEMNTEAFF	TGCAGTGCTAGCTCGGGACAGGAGATGAACACTGAAGCTTTCTTT
TRBV11-2	-	TRBJ2-7	-	CASSPDITYEQYF	TGTGCCAGCAGCCCGGACATAACCTACGAGCAGTACTTC
TRBV7-9	-	TRBJ1-2	-	CAYERWDYGYTF	TGTGCCTATGAACGGTGGGACTATGGCTACACCTTC
TRBV20-1	-	TRBJ2-3	few	CSAASASSTDTQYF	TGCAGTGCTGCTAGCGCATCTAGCACAGATACGCAGTATTTT
TRBV15	-	TRBJ2-5	-	CATSRGGSEETQYF	TGTGCCACCAGCAGAGGAGGCAGCGAAGAGACCCAGTACTTC
TRBV7-8	TRBD1	TRBJ1-1	-	CASSLDRFQLNTEAFF	TGTGCCAGCAGCTTGGACAGGTTTCAGCTGAACACTGAAGCTTTCTTT
TRBV5-1	-	TRBJ2-7	-	CASSLVSVGVGASYEQYF	TGCGCCAGCAGCTTGGTCTCTGTAGGAGTCGGGGCCTCCTACGAGCAGTACTTC
TRBV4-1	-	TRBJ2-7	few	CASSQGHEQYF	TGCGCCAGCAGCCAAGGGCACGAGCAGTACTTC
TRBV28	-	TRBJ2-4	few	CASREAGWNIQYF	TGTGCCAGCAGGGAGGCGGGGTGGAACATTCAGTACTTC
TRBV29-1	-	TRBJ2-5	-	CSGRLGGETQYF	TGCAGCGGTCGACTAGGTGGTGAGACCCAGTACTTC
TRBV6-1	-	TRBJ2-7	few	CASSEWVLGYEQYF	TGTGCCAGCAGTGAATGGGTGTTGGGATACGAGCAGTACTTC
TRBV15	-	TRBJ1-6	-	CATSRGPGWSSPLHF	TGTGCCACCAGCAGAGGTCCGGGGTGGAGTTCACCCCTCCACTTT
TRBV20-1	TRBD2	TRBJ2-3	many	CSALTPTSGTDTQYF	TGCAGTGCTCTTACCCCCACTAGCGGGACAGATACGCAGTATTTT
TRBV7-2	-	TRBJ2-3	-	CASSFAAGTDTQYF	TGTGCCAGCAGCTTTGCGGCAGGCACAGATACGCAGTATTTT
TRBV29-1	-	TRBJ2-1	many	CSVGTDEQFF	TGCAGCGTTGGGACCGATGAGCAGTTCTTC
TRBV28	-	TRBJ1-2	-	CASSLRGWGYTF	TGTGCCAGCAGTTTAAGGGGCTGGGGCTACACCTTC
TRBV6-2/TRBV6-3	-	TRBJ2-2	-	CASSYIRGWNTGELFF	TGTGCCAGCAGTTATATCAGGGGCTGGAACACCGGGGAGCTGTTTTTT
TRBV5-1	TRBD1	TRBJ2-3	-	CASSPKRDRATDTQYF	TGCGCCAGCAGCCCCAAAAGGGACAGGGCTACAGATACGCAGTATTTT
TRBV7-2	-	TRBJ1-2	many	CASSLRPGPSYGYTF	TGTGCCAGCAGCCTGAGACCGGGACCCTCCTATGGCTACACCTTC
TRBV10-1	TRBD2	TRBJ2-4	few	CASSDRAGAAKNIQYF	TGCGCCAGCAGTGATCGAGCGGGAGCGGCCAAAAACATTCAGTACTTC
TRBV4-3	-	TRBJ2-5	many	CASSRDIQETQYF	TGTGCCAGCAGCCGGGACATTCAAGAGACCCAGTACTTC
TRBV4-1	-	TRBJ1-5	-	CASSQGRYQPQHF	TGCGCCAGCAGCCAAGGACGATATCAGCCCCAGCATTTT
TRBV5-1	-	TRBJ2-1	-	CASSPEVLYNEQFF	TGCGCCAGCAGCCCGGAAGTCCTCTACAATGAGCAGTTCTTC
TRBV20-1	TRBD2	TRBJ2-1	-	CSAPPFLAVGSYNEQFF	TGCAGTGCCCCCCCATTTCTAGCGGTCGGTTCCTACAATGAGCAGTTCTTC
TRBV27	TRBD1	TRBJ2-5	few	CASSPRTPGQNRIQETQYF	TGTGCCAGCAGTCCACGAACTCCGGGACAGAACAGGATTCAAGAGACCCAGTACTTC
TRBV2	-	TRBJ1-6	-	CASSPRVSPLHF	TGTGCCAGCAGCCCCAGGGTTTCACCCCTCCACTTT
TRBV4-3	TRBD2	TRBJ2-3	-	CASSRTETSGSTDTQYF	TGCGCCAGCAGCCGGACTGAGACTAGCGGCAGCACAGATACGCAGTATTTT
TRBV2	-	TRBJ1-5	few	CASRGRGSNQPQHF	TGTGCCAGCAGGGGCCGGGGGAGCAATCAGCCCCAGCATTTT
TRBV20-1	TRBD2	TRBJ2-1	few	CSASDRGGVSYNEQFF	TGCAGTGCTAGCGATCGGGGGGGGGTTTCCTACAATGAGCAGTTCTTC
TRBV3-1	-	TRBJ2-7	few	CASSQVSRRKYF	TGTGCCAGCAGCCAAGTCTCGAGGCGCAAGTACTTC
TRBV6-2/TRBV6-3	-	TRBJ1-2	-	CASSYSPGTYGYTF	TGTGCCAGCAGTTACTCCCCCGGGACCTATGGCTACACCTTC
TRBV6-1	-	TRBJ2-3	-	CASLRTSTTDTQYF	TGTGCCAGCCTACGGACGTCAACCACAGATACGCAGTATTTT
TRBV20-1	-	TRBJ2-7	-	CSARDQASYEQYF	TGCAGTGCTAGAGACCAGGCGTCCTACGAGCAGTACTTC
TRBV11-2	-	TRBJ1-1	few	CASSFGSSTEAFF	TGTGCCAGCAGCTTCGGCAGTTCAACTGAAGCTTTCTTT
TRBV29-1	-	TRBJ2-1	-	CSDIGRDNEQFF	TGCAGCGATATAGGACGGGACAATGAGCAGTTCTTC
TRBV24-1	-	TRBJ2-1	few	CATSPWRSYNEQFF	TGTGCCACCAGCCCCTGGCGATCCTACAATGAGCAGTTCTTC
TRBV3-1	TRBD1	TRBJ1-1	-	CASSQNDRAGEAFF	TGTGCCAGCAGCCAGAACGACAGGGCTGGAGAAGCTTTCTTT
TRBV29-1	TRBD2	TRBJ2-3	-	CSAPSSGDSTDTQYF	TGCAGCGCTCCCTCCAGCGGGGACAGCACAGATACGCAGTATTTT
TRBV12-3/TRBV12-4	-	TRBJ1-5	few	CASTKDSVHQPQHF	TGTGCCAGCACTAAGGACAGCGTCCATCAGCCCCAGCATTTT
TRBV12-3/TRBV12-4	-	TRBJ2-6	-	CASSAPGRPFIGLTF	TGTGCCAGCAGTGCGCCCGGACGGCCCTTTATTGGCCTGACTTTC
TRBV7-2	TRBD1	TRBJ2-5	few	CASSFLQGANEQYF	TGTGCCAGCAGCTTTCTGCAGGGGGCAAATGAGCAGTACTTC
TRBV12-3/TRBV12-4	TRBD1	TRBJ1-2	-	CASSSRQGTNYGYTF	TGTGCCAGCAGTTCCAGACAGGGGACTAACTATGGCTACACCTTC
TRBV29-1	-	TRBJ1-4	few	CSVDPGRFF	TGCAGCGTTGACCCCGGGAGGTTTTTT
TRBV20-1	-	TRBJ2-1	few	CSASSSRASALSSYNEQFF	TGCAGTGCTAGTTCGAGCAGGGCTAGCGCCTTGAGCTCCTACAATGAGCAGTTCTTC
TRBV28	TRBD1	TRBJ2-7	-	CASSSQSSGTGLSYEQYF	TGTGCCAGCAGTTCCCAATCCTCCGGGACAGGGTTATCCTACGAGCAGTACTTC